Below are 14 T cell receptor beta chains sequenced from a single sample in a study of blood T cell repertoires in COVID-19. Clones were read by immunoSEQ multiplex PCR, and TCRdb kept only the in-frame ones, dropping some. The sample lists under 250,000 clones, 80% to 85% seen once, with less than 3.5% in the top ten. The source material was peripheral blood. The receptors derive from a woman in her late teens or twenties with acute or convalescent COVID-19.

In this sample, this clone turned up a few times. The chain employs TRBV7-8 and TRBJ2-3; a weak D match, TRBD1 (6 bases). The germline V gene has CDR1 SGHVS and CDR2 FQNEAQ. The CDR3 covers 17 residues. With 4 bases removed from V and 1 base from J, the gap between germline ends came to 18 bases. The CDR3 nucleotides are TGTGCCAGCAGCTATGACAGGTTTAGCCTCGGCACAGATACGCAGTATTTT. Protein product: CASSYDRFSLGTDTQYF.

This clone was counted many times. The V gene is TRBV6-2 or TRBV6-3, the J gene TRBJ2-1, with D perhaps TRBD1 (5 bases). The CDR3 length is 11 residues. CDR1 and CDR2 (germline): MNHEY, SVGEGT. V lost 4 bases, J lost 8 bases, and 6 bases lay in between. Written as DNA, the CDR3 is TGTGCCAGCAGTTGGGGCGATGAGCAGTTCTTC. Amino acids: CASSWGDEQFF.

V gene TRBV6-2 or TRBV6-3 combines with J gene TRBJ2-7, with a tentative D call TRBD2 (6 bases). CDR3 size: 16 residues. V was trimmed by 2 bases and J by 0 bases, leaving 14 bases between them. The germline V gene has CDR1 MNHEY and CDR2 SVGEGT. The CDR3 DNA is TGTGCCAGCAGTTACCCCAGGGACTCGAGCTCCTACGAGCAGTACTTC. Protein sequence: CASSYPRDSSSYEQYF.

This chain joins TRBV19 and TRBJ2-7, with TRBD1 identical over 9 bases. V shed 8 bases and J 4 bases; nucleotides not matched to a gene: 12. Per germline, CDR1 LNHDA and CDR2 SQIVND (reference sequence). CDR3 length: 15 residues. CDR3 in amino acids: CASQRTGTGFYEQYF. CDR3 in DNA: TGTGCCAGTCAAAGAACCGGGACAGGGTTTTACGAGCAGTACTTC.

In the case of this clone: The same CDR3 can be traced to other DNA sequences in this sample. CDR3 in amino acids: CASSLSYGGADTQYF. The CDR3 region has the DNA TGTGCCAGCAGCTTAAGTTACGGGGGGGCAGATACGCAGTATTTT. V usage is TRBV7-3 and J usage is TRBJ2-3; 8 bases match TRBD2. Unmatched junction bases numbered 4, after V lost 1 base and J lost 4 bases. Germline V gene data show CDR1 as SGHTA and CDR2 as FQGTGA. The CDR3 is 15 residues long.

In this sample, this clone turned up once. This chain links TRBV12-3 or TRBV12-4 with TRBJ2-1, with D possibly TRBD2 on 6 matching bases. The CDR3 is 13 amino acids. V lost 8 bases, J lost 0 bases, and 8 bases lay in between. CDR3 nucleotides: TGTGCCAGCTGGCGGGACTCCTACAATGAGCAGTTCTTC. As protein: CASWRDSYNEQFF.

The rearrangement links TRBV9 to TRBJ2-7; 12 nucleotides align to TRBD2. The CDR3 is 18 residues long. V trimming: 0 bases; J trimming: 3 bases; junction bases outside the gene matches: 10. The germline V gene encodes CDR1 SGDLS and CDR2 YYNGEE. DNA of the CDR3: TGTGCCAGCAGCGTAGGGCCCCGGGCTAGCGGGAGGGACTACGAGCAGTACTTC. Translation: CASSVGPRASGRDYEQYF.

The table lists this clone with a count of one. This chain uses TRBV24-1 with TRBJ2-3; a possible D gene is TRBD1 (5 bases). The V end lost 7 bases, the J end lost 6 bases, and 7 bases lay between the germline ends. This CDR3 has 11 residues. Per germline, CDR1 KGHDR and CDR2 SFDVKD. DNA of the CDR3: TGTGCCACCAGAGGGGTCGATACGCAGTATTTT. This gives the protein CATRGVDTQYF.

Only a few counts were recorded for this clone. J is TRBJ2-7 and V is TRBV28, with D tentatively TRBD1 (6 bases). CDR3 length: 17 residues. V was clipped by 3 bases and J by 7 bases, with 25 bases between them. The germline V gene encodes CDR1 MDHEN and CDR2 SYDVKM. The CDR3 nucleotides are TGTGCCAGCAGTTTCAATAGGTGGGGCCAGGGGCTCGAAGAGCAGTACTTC. It codes for CASSFNRWGQGLEEQYF.

The chain has TRBV6-5 and TRBJ2-5, with 7 positions matching TRBD2. The germline V gene has CDR1 MNHEY and CDR2 SVGAGI. This CDR3 spans 15 amino acids. J gave up 5 bases and V 6 bases, and 12 bases lay outside the gene matches. This chain's CDR3 is CASRYGGSRSETQYF. DNA of the CDR3: TGTGCCAGCAGGTACGGCGGGAGCAGGTCGGAGACCCAGTACTTC.

The table lists this clone with a count of one. The gene calls are TRBV6-5 and TRBJ2-1; 13 nucleotides agree with TRBD2. This CDR3 spans 15 amino acids. Germline V gene lookup returns CDR1 MNHEY and CDR2 SVGAGI. After removal of 6 bases from V and 7 bases from J, the junction contained 6 bases not matched to a gene. Written as DNA, the CDR3 is TGTGCCAGCAGAACACTAGCGGGAGGGCCTAATGAGCAGTTCTTC. Translating gives CASRTLAGGPNEQFF.

The J gene is TRBJ2-7, the V gene TRBV20-1; D is unresolved. The CDR3 sequence is 11 residues long. The V and J ends lost 5 bases and 4 bases respectively, with 9 bases between them. The germline CDR1 and CDR2 sequences are DFQATT and SNEGSKA (reference sequence). As DNA, the CDR3 is TGCAGTGCTCCAAACGGGTACGAGCAGTACTTC. Its translation: CSAPNGYEQYF.

This chain links TRBV19 with TRBJ1-1; 7 positions agree with TRBD1. The length of the CDR3 is 14 residues. V lost 1 base, J lost 4 bases, and 3 bases stayed unmatched. From germline, CDR1 is LNHDA and CDR2 SQIVND (reference sequence). CDR3 coding DNA: TGTGCCAGTAGTATAGCCCGACAGGGCACTGAAGCTTTCTTT. Translation: CASSIARQGTEAFF. Full variable domain (missing parts from reference TRBV19 and TRBJ1-1): DGGITQSPKYLFRKEGQNVTLSCEQNLNHDAMYWYRQDPGQGLRLIYYSQIVNDFQKGDIAEGYSVSREKKESFPLTVTSAQKNPTAFYLCASSIARQGTEAFFGQGTRLTVV.

The rearrangement uses TRBV30 and TRBJ1-4; tentative D call: TRBD1 (6 bases). Germline V gene lookup returns CDR1 GTSNPN and CDR2 SVGIG (reference sequence). V shed 4 bases and J shed 9 bases, with 18 bases lying between them. The CDR3 covers 14 residues. In DNA, the CDR3 is TGTGCCTGGACCCCAGGGGTCGGGTCCCAAAAACTGTTTTTT. It is translated as CAWTPGVGSQKLFF.